The TCR beta chain described here comes from a study of OX40 agonist ivuxolimab in advanced cancers. Sequenced by immunoSEQ multiplex PCR; TCRdb stores in-frame clones only, minus some. The sample carries around 50,000 clones, 88% recorded once. As concerns this clone: Its antigen is as yet unknown.

The CDR3 contains 14 residues. Germline-derived CDR1 and CDR2 are MDHEN and SYDVKM. The V segment lost 6 bases and the J segment 2 bases; nucleotides outside the gene matches: 6. Study-level findings and limits: Clonal expansion was seen in CD4+ and CD8+ blood T cells by week 6 at 0.1 to 3.0 mg/kg.

Sequences were derived from CD4+ or CD8+ T cells sorted from blood, sampled in a trial of the OX40 agonist ivuxolimab. The source is an adult with an advanced solid tumor such as melanoma, head and neck, liver or kidney cancer. The chain employs TRBV28 and TRBJ2-7; 8 nucleotides line up with TRBD2. DNA for the CDR3: TGTGCCAGCAGCACACCGGGGGGGACCTACGAGCAGTACTTC. This sequence encodes CASSTPGGTYEQYF.